This TCR beta chain was profiled in a study of blood T cell repertoires in COVID-19. V shed 0 bases, J shed 3 bases, and the junction held 8 bases outside the gene matches. Germline V gene sequence: CDR1 SGDLS, CDR2 YYNGEE. This CDR3 is built from 16 residues. Here immunoSEQ multiplex PCR was the method, and the copy in TCRdb shows in-frame clones only, minus some. The repertoire includes some 200,000 clones, just over 85% of them detected once, and roughly 4.1% sits in the top ten. There are a few counts of this clone. Sequencing input: peripheral blood. The chain couples TRBV9 to TRBJ2-7; 8 bases line up with TRBD1. This clonotype was obtained from a man in his fifties or sixties with acute or convalescent COVID-19. CDR3 sequence reads: CASSVGGQGASYEQYF. Here the CDR3 DNA reads TGTGCCAGCAGCGTAGGGGGCCAGGGGGCAAGCTACGAGCAGTACTTC.